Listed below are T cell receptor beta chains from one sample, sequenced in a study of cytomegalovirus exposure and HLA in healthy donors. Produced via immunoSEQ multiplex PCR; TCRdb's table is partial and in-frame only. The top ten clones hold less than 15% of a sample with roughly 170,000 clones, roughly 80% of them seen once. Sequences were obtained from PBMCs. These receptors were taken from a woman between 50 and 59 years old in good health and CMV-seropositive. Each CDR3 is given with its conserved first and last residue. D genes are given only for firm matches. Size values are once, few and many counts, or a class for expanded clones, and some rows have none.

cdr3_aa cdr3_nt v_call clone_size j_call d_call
CASSLQLSTALNTGELFF TGTGCCAGCAGCTTACAATTATCGACAGCCTTGAACACCGGGGAGCTGTTTTTT TRBV7-8 - TRBJ2-2 -
CASSLYWGQGYMNTEAFF TGTGCCAGCAGCTTGTACTGGGGACAGGGCTACATGAACACTGAAGCTTTCTTT TRBV5-6 - TRBJ1-1 TRBD1
CASSIGTGSPLHF TGTGCCAGCAGCATTGGGACAGGCTCACCCCTCCACTTT TRBV5-6 - TRBJ1-6 TRBD1
CASSQGGGTGGTEQYF TGTGCCAGCAGCCAAGGAGGGGGGACAGGGGGGACCGAGCAGTACTTC TRBV4-2 - TRBJ2-7 TRBD1
CASLDRVRMNTEAFF TGTGCCAGTCTAGACAGGGTTCGGATGAACACTGAAGCTTTCTTT TRBV6-1 - TRBJ1-1 TRBD1
CSVEIWGQGGDEQYF TGCAGCGTCGAGATCTGGGGACAGGGGGGAGATGAGCAGTACTTC TRBV29-1 - TRBJ2-7 TRBD1
CASSQEGDSSYGYTF TGTGCCAGCAGCCAAGAAGGGGACAGCAGCTATGGCTACACCTTC TRBV4-2 - TRBJ1-2 TRBD1
CAWSQGSTEAFF TGTGCCTGGAGTCAGGGTTCCACTGAAGCTTTCTTT TRBV30 - TRBJ1-1 -
CASSPTQAPSTDTQYF TGTGCCAGCAGCCCCACCCAGGCACCTAGCACAGATACGCAGTATTTT TRBV5-6 - TRBJ2-3 -
CASSASGTGVYGYTF TGTGCCAGTAGTGCCTCCGGGACAGGGGTCTATGGCTACACCTTC TRBV19 - TRBJ1-2 TRBD1
CASSYGRFNQPQHF TGTGCCAGCAGTTACGGGAGGTTTAATCAGCCCCAGCATTTT TRBV6-5 once TRBJ1-5 -
CASREDRVNTEAFF TGTGCCAGTAGAGAGGACAGGGTGAACACTGAAGCTTTCTTT TRBV19 - TRBJ1-1 TRBD1
CSSSINEQFF TGTTCCAGCAGCATAAATGAGCAGTTCTTC TRBV7-9 - TRBJ2-1 -
CASRLSGEITDTQYF TGTGCCAGCAGGCTAAGCGGGGAGATCACAGATACGCAGTATTTT TRBV10-3 - TRBJ2-3 TRBD2
CASSLLGRGAQETQYF TGCGCCAGCAGCTTGCTGGGGCGGGGGGCCCAAGAGACCCAGTACTTC TRBV5-1 few TRBJ2-5 TRBD2
CASTNRGVSGNTIYF TGTGCCAGCACCAACCGCGGGGTCTCTGGAAACACCATATATTTT TRBV6-1 once TRBJ1-3 -
CAWWDSSYEQYF TGTGCCTGGTGGGACAGCTCCTACGAGCAGTACTTC TRBV30 - TRBJ2-7 TRBD1
CASSQQGYEQYF TGTGCCAGCAGTCAACAGGGATACGAGCAGTACTTC TRBV6-6 - TRBJ2-7 -
CAWSVSGMVKTQYF TGTGCCTGGAGTGTAAGCGGGATGGTGAAGACCCAGTACTTC TRBV30 - TRBJ2-5 TRBD2
CASSLASGQLDSPLHF TGTGCCAGCTCGCTTGCTTCGGGACAGCTTGATTCACCCCTCCACTTT TRBV18 - TRBJ1-6 TRBD1
CASSFKRGWVTDTQYF TGTGCCAGCAGCTTTAAGCGGGGGTGGGTAACAGATACGCAGTATTTT TRBV5-6 few TRBJ2-3 TRBD2
CASSLSGGGYNEQFF TGTGCCAGCAGCCTCAGCGGGGGGGGGTACAATGAGCAGTTCTTC TRBV7-6 once TRBJ2-1 TRBD2
CASSTPLAGGNEQFF TGCGCCAGCAGCACCCCTCTAGCGGGGGGAAATGAGCAGTTCTTC TRBV5-1 - TRBJ2-1 TRBD2
CASRGLSSSYNSPLHF TGTGCCAGCAGAGGACTCTCGAGCTCCTATAATTCACCCCTCCACTTT TRBV25-1 - TRBJ1-6 -
CASSQLAGGSRSYEQYF TGTGCCAGCAGCCAACTAGCGGGGGGCTCGCGCTCCTACGAGCAGTACTTC TRBV4-2 - TRBJ2-7 TRBD2
CASGVSGGSADTQYF TGCGCCAGCGGAGTTAGCGGGGGGTCGGCAGATACGCAGTATTTT TRBV5-1 few TRBJ2-3 TRBD2
CASSLDGGVNTEAFF TGCGCCAGCAGCTTGGATGGGGGCGTGAACACTGAAGCTTTCTTT TRBV5-1 - TRBJ1-1 -
CASKDRAFAGNTIYF TGTGCCAGCAAGGACAGGGCGTTCGCTGGAAACACCATATATTTT TRBV2 many TRBJ1-3 TRBD1
CASSMGQNYGYTF TGTGCCAGTAGTATGGGACAGAACTATGGCTACACCTTC TRBV19 - TRBJ1-2 TRBD1
CAWSVQGVPQHF TGTGCCTGGAGTGTACAAGGGGTGCCCCAGCATTTT TRBV30 once TRBJ1-5 -
CARSLDPGTGGYEQYF TGTGCCAGAAGCTTGGACCCCGGGACAGGGGGCTACGAGCAGTACTTC TRBV5-3 few TRBJ2-7 TRBD1
CSAPGGTFSSYEQYF TGCAGCGCCCCCGGAGGGACTTTTAGCTCCTACGAGCAGTACTTC TRBV29-1 - TRBJ2-7 -
CASSLLYGGATEQYF TGCGCCAGCAGCCTACTATATGGAGGAGCCACCGAGCAGTACTTC TRBV4-1 - TRBJ2-7 -
CASKKRTGDNTGELFF TGTGCCAGCAAGAAGCGGACAGGGGATAATACCGGGGAGCTGTTTTTT TRBV11-3 - TRBJ2-2 TRBD1
CASSRLGTVTEAFF TGTGCCAGCAGCCGACTTGGGACAGTCACTGAAGCTTTCTTT TRBV9 - TRBJ1-1 TRBD1
CASNEQGAGEKLFF TGCGCCAGCAATGAACAGGGGGCGGGAGAAAAACTGTTTTTT TRBV5-1 few TRBJ1-4 TRBD1
CASSLDRGLNSPLHF TGTGCCAGCAGCTTGGACAGGGGGTTGAATTCACCCCTCCACTTT TRBV5-6 - TRBJ1-6 TRBD1
CASSPRLAGAYEQYF TGTGCCAGCAGCCCTCGACTAGCGGGGGCCTACGAGCAGTACTTC TRBV9 few TRBJ2-7 TRBD2
CASSAGTGEAYEQYF TGTGCCAGCAGTGCGGGGACAGGGGAAGCCTACGAGCAGTACTTC TRBV6-1 - TRBJ2-7 TRBD1
CASSLGTGGYSNQPQHF TGCGCCAGCAGCTTAGGGACAGGGGGTTACAGCAATCAGCCCCAGCATTTT TRBV5-1 once TRBJ1-5 TRBD1
CASSIMAGGSDTQYF TGTGCCAGTAGTATAATGGCAGGGGGGTCAGATACGCAGTATTTT TRBV19 few TRBJ2-3 -
CASSPNTGGFSETQYF TGTGCCAGCTCACCAAATACAGGGGGCTTCAGTGAGACCCAGTACTTC TRBV18 - TRBJ2-5 TRBD1
CASSLGAPSEQYF TGTGCCAGCAGCCTGGGAGCTCCCAGCGAGCAGTACTTC TRBV11-2 - TRBJ2-7 -
CSARRGEQYF TGCAGTGCTCGGAGAGGCGAGCAGTACTTC TRBV20-1 - TRBJ2-7 -
CASSLGLAGAGEQFF TGCGCCAGCAGCTTGGGACTAGCGGGGGCGGGAGAGCAGTTCTTC TRBV5-1 - TRBJ2-1 TRBD2
CASSSPGTGDSGNTIYF TGTGCCAGCAGCTCTCCTGGGACAGGGGACTCTGGAAACACCATATATTTT TRBV7-9 - TRBJ1-3 TRBD1
CAGRLTQTGDGRGYTF TGTGCCGGACGACTAACACAGACAGGAGATGGACGCGGCTACACCTTC TRBV30 - TRBJ1-2 -
CASTGRGDTDTQYF TGTGCCAGCACAGGGCGGGGGGACACAGATACGCAGTATTTT TRBV6-1 few TRBJ2-3 TRBD2